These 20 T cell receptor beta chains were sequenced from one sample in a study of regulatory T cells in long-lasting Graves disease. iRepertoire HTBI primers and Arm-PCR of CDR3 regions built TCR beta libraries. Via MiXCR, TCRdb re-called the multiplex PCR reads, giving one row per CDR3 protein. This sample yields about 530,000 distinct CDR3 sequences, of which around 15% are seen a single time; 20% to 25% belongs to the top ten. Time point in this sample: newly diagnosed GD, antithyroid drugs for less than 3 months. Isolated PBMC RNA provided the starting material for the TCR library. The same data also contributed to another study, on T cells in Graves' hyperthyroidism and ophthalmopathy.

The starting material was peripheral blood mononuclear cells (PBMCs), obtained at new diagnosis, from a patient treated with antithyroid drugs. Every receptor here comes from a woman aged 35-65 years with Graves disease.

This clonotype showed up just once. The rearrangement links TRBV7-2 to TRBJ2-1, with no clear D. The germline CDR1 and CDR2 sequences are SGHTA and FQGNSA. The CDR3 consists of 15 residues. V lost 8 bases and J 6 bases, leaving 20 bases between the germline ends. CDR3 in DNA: TGTGCCAGCGAGATCGGTACCCGGGCAGTCAATGAGCAGTTCTTC. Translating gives CASEIGTRAVNEQFF.

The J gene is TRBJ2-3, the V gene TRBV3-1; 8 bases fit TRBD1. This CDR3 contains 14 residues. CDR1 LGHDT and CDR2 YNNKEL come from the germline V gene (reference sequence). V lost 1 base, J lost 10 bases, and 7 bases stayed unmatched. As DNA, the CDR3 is TGTGCCAGCAGCCAAGGACAGGGGTTTCCCGCGCAGTATTTT. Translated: CASSQGQGFPAQYF.

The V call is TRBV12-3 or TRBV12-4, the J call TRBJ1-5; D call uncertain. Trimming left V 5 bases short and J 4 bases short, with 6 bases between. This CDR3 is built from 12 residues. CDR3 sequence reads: CASSTQNQPQHF. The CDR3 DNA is TGTGCCAGCAGTACCCAAAATCAGCCCCAGCATTTT.

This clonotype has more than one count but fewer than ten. The CDR3 here is CASSVDGAGGYNEQFF. CDR3 coding DNA: TGTGCCAGCAGCGTAGACGGAGCGGGGGGGTACAATGAGCAGTTCTTC. The genes are TRBV9 and TRBJ2-1; 10 bases map to TRBD2. With 0 bases clipped from V and 4 bases from J, the junction kept 4 bases outside the gene matches. CDR1 SGDLS and CDR2 YYNGEE come from the germline V gene. The CDR3 extends over 16 amino acids.

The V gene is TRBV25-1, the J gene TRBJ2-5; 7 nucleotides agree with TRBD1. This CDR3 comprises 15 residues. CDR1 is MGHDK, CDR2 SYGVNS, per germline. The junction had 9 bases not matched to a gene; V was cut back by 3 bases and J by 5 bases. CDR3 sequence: CASSDPDRAGETQYF. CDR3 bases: TGTGCCAGCAGTGATCCCGACAGGGCCGGGGAGACCCAGTACTTC.

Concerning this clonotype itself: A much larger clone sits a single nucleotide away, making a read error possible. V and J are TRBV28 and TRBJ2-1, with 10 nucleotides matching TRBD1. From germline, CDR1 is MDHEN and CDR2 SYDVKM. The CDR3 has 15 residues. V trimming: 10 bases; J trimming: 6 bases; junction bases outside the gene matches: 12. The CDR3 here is CATIDRDRGFNEQFF. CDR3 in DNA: TGTGCCACCATAGACCGGGACAGGGGTTTCAATGAGCAGTTCTTC.

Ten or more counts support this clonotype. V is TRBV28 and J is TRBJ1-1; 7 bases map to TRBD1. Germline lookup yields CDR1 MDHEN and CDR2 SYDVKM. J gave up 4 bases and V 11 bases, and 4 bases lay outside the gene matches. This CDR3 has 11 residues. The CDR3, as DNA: TGTGCCGCCCAGGGGGGCACTGAAGCTTTCTTT. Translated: CAAQGGTEAFF. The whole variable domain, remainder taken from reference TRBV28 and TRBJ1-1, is DVKVTQSSRYLVKRTGEKVFLECVQDMDHENMFWYRQDPGLGLRLIYFSYDVKMKEKGDIPEGYSVSREKKERFSLILESASTNQTSMYLCAAQGGTEAFFGQGTRLTVV.

The CDR3 here is CASSVGTGYMNTEAFF. The CDR3 coding sequence is TGTGCCAGCAGCGTCGGGACAGGCTATATGAACACTGAAGCTTTCTTT. The chain has TRBV9 and TRBJ1-1, with 8 bases identical to TRBD1. The CDR3 runs 16 residues. Germline V gene lookup returns CDR1 SGDLS and CDR2 YYNGEE. V shed 2 bases, J shed 0 bases, and the junction held 6 bases outside the gene matches.

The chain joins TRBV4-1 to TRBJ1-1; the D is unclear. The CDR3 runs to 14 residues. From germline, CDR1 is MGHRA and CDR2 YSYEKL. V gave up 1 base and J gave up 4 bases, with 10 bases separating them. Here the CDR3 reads CASSQVLHRTEAFF. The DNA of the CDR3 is TGCGCCAGCAGCCAAGTCCTACATCGCACTGAAGCTTTCTTT.

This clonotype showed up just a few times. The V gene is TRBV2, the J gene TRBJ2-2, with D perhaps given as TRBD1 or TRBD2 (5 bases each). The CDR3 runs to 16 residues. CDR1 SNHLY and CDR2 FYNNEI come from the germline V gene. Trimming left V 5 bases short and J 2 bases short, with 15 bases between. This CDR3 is CASSPLQGRNTGELFF. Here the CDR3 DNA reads TGTGCCAGCAGTCCGCTGCAGGGACGAAACACCGGGGAGCTGTTTTTT.

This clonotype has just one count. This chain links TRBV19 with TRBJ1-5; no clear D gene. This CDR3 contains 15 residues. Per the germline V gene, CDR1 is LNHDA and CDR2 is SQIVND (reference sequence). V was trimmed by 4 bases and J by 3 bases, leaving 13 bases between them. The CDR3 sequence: CASSTTRLSNQPQHF. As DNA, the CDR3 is TGTGCCAGTAGTACCACGAGGTTATCCAATCAGCCCCAGCATTTT.

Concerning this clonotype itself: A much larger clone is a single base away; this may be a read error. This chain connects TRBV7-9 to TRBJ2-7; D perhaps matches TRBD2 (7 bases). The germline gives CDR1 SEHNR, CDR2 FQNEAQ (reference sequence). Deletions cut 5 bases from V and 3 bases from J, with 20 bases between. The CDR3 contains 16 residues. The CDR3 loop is CASSPSPGGGLYEQYF. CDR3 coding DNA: TGTGCCAGCAGCCCATCCCCGGGGGGCGGCCTCTACGAGCAGTACTTC.

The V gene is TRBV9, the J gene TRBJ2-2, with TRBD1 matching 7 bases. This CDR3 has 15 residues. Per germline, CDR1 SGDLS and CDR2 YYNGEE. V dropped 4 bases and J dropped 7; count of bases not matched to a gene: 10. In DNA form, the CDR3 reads TGTGCCAGCAGCCCTCAGAAGGGGGCGGGCGGGGAGCTGTTTTTT. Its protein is CASSPQKGAGGELFF.

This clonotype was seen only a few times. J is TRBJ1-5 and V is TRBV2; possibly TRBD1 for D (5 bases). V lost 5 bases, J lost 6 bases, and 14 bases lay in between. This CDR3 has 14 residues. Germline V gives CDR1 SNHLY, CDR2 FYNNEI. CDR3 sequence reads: CASSLEQDGQPQHF. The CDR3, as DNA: TGTGCCAGCAGTTTAGAACAGGACGGTCAGCCCCAGCATTTT.

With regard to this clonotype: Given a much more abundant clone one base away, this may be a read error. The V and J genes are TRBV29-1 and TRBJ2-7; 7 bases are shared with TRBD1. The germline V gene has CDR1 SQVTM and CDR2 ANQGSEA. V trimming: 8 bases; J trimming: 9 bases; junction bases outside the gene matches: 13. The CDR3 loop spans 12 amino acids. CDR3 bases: TGCAGCATCCGACAGGGTGTAGACGGGCAGTACTTC. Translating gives CSIRQGVDGQYF.

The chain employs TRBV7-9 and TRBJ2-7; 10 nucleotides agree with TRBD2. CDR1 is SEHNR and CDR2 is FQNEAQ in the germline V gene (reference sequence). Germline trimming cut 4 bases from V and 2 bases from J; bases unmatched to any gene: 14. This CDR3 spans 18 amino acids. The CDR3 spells CASSSSRVLAGYTYEQYF. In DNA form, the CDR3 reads TGTGCCAGCAGCTCCTCCCGAGTACTAGCGGGGTACACCTACGAGCAGTACTTC.

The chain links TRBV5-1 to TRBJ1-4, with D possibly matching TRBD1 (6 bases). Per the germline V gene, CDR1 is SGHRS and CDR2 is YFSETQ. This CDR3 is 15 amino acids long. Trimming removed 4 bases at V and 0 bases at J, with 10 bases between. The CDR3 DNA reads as TGCGCCAGCAGCACCGGACAGACAACTAATGAAAAACTGTTTTTT. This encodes CASSTGQTTNEKLFF.

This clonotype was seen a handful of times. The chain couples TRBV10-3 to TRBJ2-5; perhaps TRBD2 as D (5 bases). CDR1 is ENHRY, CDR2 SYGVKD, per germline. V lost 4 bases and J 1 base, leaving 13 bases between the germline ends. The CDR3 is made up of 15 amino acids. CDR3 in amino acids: CAISGLSGPQETQYF. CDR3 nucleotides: TGTGCCATCAGTGGTCTGAGCGGCCCCCAAGAGACCCAGTACTTC.

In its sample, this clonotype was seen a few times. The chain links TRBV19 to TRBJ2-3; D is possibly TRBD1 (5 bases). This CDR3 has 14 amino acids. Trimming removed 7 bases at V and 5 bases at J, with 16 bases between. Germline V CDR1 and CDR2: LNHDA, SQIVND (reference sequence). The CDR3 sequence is CASTNLQGGDTQYF. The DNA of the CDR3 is TGTGCCAGTACAAACTTGCAGGGTGGAGATACGCAGTATTTT.

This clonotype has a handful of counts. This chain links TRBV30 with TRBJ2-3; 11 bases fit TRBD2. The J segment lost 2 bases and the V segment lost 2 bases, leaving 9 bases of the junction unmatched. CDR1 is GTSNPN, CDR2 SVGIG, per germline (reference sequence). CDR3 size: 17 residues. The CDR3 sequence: CAWSRVSGGVYTDTQYF. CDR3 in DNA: TGTGCCTGGAGTCGGGTTAGCGGGGGGGTTTACACAGATACGCAGTATTTT. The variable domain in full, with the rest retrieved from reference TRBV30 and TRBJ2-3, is SQTIHQWPATLVQPVGSPLSLECTVEGTSNPNLYWYRQAAGRGLQLLFYSVGIGQISSEVPQNLSASRPQDRQFILSSKKLLLSDSGFYLCAWSRVSGGVYTDTQYFGPGTRLTVL.